What follows are 21 T cell receptor beta chains derived from one specimen sequenced in a study of long-term antiretroviral therapy in people with HIV. This was the immunoSEQ v3.0 assay at survey level. Libraries were prepared by immunoSEQ multiplex PCR; TCRdb keeps only in-frame clonotypes and omits some of them. Of under 20,000 clones listed, 75% to 85% are singletons. The material sequenced was unsorted PBMCs, taken 0.3 years after starting antiretroviral therapy. The receptors derive from a man aged 18 to 29 with HIV.

This clone was picked up a small number of times. V and J are TRBV10-3 and TRBJ1-6, with D unclear. This CDR3 comprises 13 residues. The germline V gene encodes CDR1 ENHRY and CDR2 SYGVKD. V shed 11 bases and J shed 2 bases, with 10 bases lying between them. The CDR3 nucleotides read TGTGCCGCGTCGGCAGCCTATAATTCACCCCTCCACTTT. It codes for CAASAAYNSPLHF.

This chain joins TRBV7-9 and TRBJ1-4; no reliable D call. Germline lookup yields CDR1 SEHNR and CDR2 FQNEAQ (reference sequence). Trimming shortened V by 0 bases and J by 7 bases, and 15 bases separated the two germline ends. The CDR3 spans 16 residues. Here the CDR3 reads CASSLAIGSLGEKLFF. CDR3 nucleotides: TGTGCCAGCAGCTTAGCGATAGGGAGCCTGGGTGAAAAACTGTTTTTT.

The rearrangement links TRBV6-4 to TRBJ2-2; no clear D. This CDR3 has 14 residues. Trimming left V 2 bases short and J 3 bases short, with 7 bases between. Germline assignment: CDR1 MRHNA and CDR2 SNTAGT. The CDR3, as DNA: TGTGCCAGCAGTGACGGGAAGGACACCGGGGAGCTGTTTTTT. This encodes CASSDGKDTGELFF.

CDR3 bases: TGTGCCAGCCAGGCGGGCTCAGGGTACGAGCAGTACGTC. Translating it yields CASQAGSGYEQYV. The J gene is TRBJ2-7, the V gene TRBV6-6; TRBD1 or TRBD2 may be the D gene (5 bases each). Trimming removed 8 bases at V and 4 bases at J, with 15 bases between. Germline assignment: CDR1 MNHNY and CDR2 SVGAGI (reference sequence). CDR3 length equals 13 residues.

In its sample, this clone was seen once. CDR3 DNA: TGTGCCAGCAGCCCGCGACGGGGACAGGGGGCGTCCGGGGAGCTGTTTTTT. Protein sequence: CASSPRRGQGASGELFF. The chain employs TRBV11-1 and TRBJ2-2; 12 bases fit TRBD1. Trimming removed 5 bases from V and 6 bases from J; junction bases left unmatched: 10. The CDR3 has 17 amino acids. Looked up from germline, CDR1 is SGHAT and CDR2 is FQDESV (reference sequence).

This clone was detected a few times. This chain connects TRBV5-1 to TRBJ1-2; unclear D gene. Trimming took 5 bases from V and 5 from J, leaving 16 bases between them. CDR3 length equals 14 residues. The germline CDR1 and CDR2 sequences are SGHRS and YFSETQ. Here the CDR3 DNA reads TGCGCCAGCAGACCCGAACGGCCCGGGTATGGCTACACCTTC. This gives the protein CASRPERPGYGYTF.

V usage is TRBV5-1 and J usage is TRBJ2-3; TRBD1 agrees at 8 bases. Germline-derived CDR1 and CDR2 are SGHRS and YFSETQ. CDR3 length equals 15 residues. The V segment lost 3 bases and the J segment 2 bases; nucleotides outside the gene matches: 5. CDR3 sequence reads: CASSSPGQATDTQYF. The CDR3 nucleotides read TGCGCCAGCAGCTCCCCGGGACAGGCCACAGATACGCAGTATTTT.

The CDR3 region has the DNA TGTGCCACGATAACAGGGACGGGCCTCCGTCAGCCCCAGCATTTT. The encoded protein is CATITGTGLRQPQHF. The V and J genes are TRBV28 and TRBJ1-5; D perhaps matches TRBD1 (6 bases). Trimming pared 10 bases from V and 6 bases from J, leaving 22 bases between. Germline loops: CDR1 MDHEN, CDR2 SYDVKM. The CDR3 length is 15 residues.

This rearrangement joins TRBV27 to TRBJ2-2; D possibly corresponds to TRBD2 (5 bases). Germline V lookup: CDR1 MNHEY, CDR2 SMNVEV (reference sequence). CDR3 length: 14 residues. The germline V and J ends were trimmed by 6 bases and 1 base, with 9 bases remaining between them. The CDR3: CASRLGRNTGELFF. The DNA of the CDR3 is TGTGCCAGCAGGTTAGGGAGGAACACCGGGGAGCTGTTTTTT.

This clone is labeled as medium-sized (0.01 to 0.1%). This chain connects TRBV6-1 to TRBJ1-6, with D unresolved. CDR1 and CDR2 (germline): MNHNS, SASEGT. V was cut by 2 bases and J by 5 bases, with 10 bases left in between. The CDR3 extends over 15 amino acids. CDR3 bases: TGTGCCAGCAGTGAACAGTCAGGCGATAATTCACCCCTCCACTTT. Encoded protein: CASSEQSGDNSPLHF.

This clone was seen only once. The chain couples TRBV7-6 to TRBJ2-2, with D unresolved. CDR1 SGHVS and CDR2 FNYEAQ come from the germline V gene. This CDR3 has 13 amino acids. Trimming shortened V by 3 bases and J by 2 bases, and 4 bases separated the two germline ends. CDR3 residues: CASSLSNTGELFF. CDR3 DNA: TGTGCCAGCAGCTTGAGTAACACCGGGGAGCTGTTTTTT.

The rearrangement uses TRBV7-9 and TRBJ2-2, with 8 bases that match TRBD1. This CDR3 is 15 amino acids long. The germline CDR1 and CDR2 sequences are SEHNR and FQNEAQ (reference sequence). V lost 5 bases and J lost 1; bases outside the gene matches: 3. The CDR3 reads CASSRGQGNTGELFF. The CDR3 coding sequence is TGTGCCAGCAGCCGTGGACAGGGGAACACCGGGGAGCTGTTTTTT. Full variable domain (rest looked up from reference TRBV7-9 and TRBJ2-2): DTGVSQNPRHKITKRGQNVTFRCDPISEHNRLYWYRQTLGQGPEFLTYFQNEAQLEKSRLLSDRFSAERPKGSFSTLEIQRTEQGDSAMYLCASSRGQGNTGELFFGEGSRLTVL.

The chain couples TRBV6-4 to TRBJ1-2; TRBD1 is a possible D gene (5 bases). Per the germline V gene, CDR1 is MRHNA and CDR2 is SNTAGT. The germline V and J ends were trimmed by 0 bases and 8 bases, with 19 bases remaining between them. This CDR3 comprises 16 residues. CDR3 residues: CASSDSSGTVQEGYTF. CDR3 coding DNA: TGTGCCAGCAGTGACTCGAGTGGGACGGTACAGGAAGGCTACACCTTC.

The chain combines TRBV9 with TRBJ1-6, with a weak D call TRBD1 (5 bases). The CDR3 contains 14 residues. Trimming cost V 0 bases and J 7 bases, with 8 bases left between them. From germline, CDR1 is SGDLS and CDR2 YYNGEE. The CDR3 region has the DNA TGTGCCAGCAGCGTAGGTCAGGGAAATTCACCCCTCCACTTT. Translating it yields CASSVGQGNSPLHF.

The rearrangement uses TRBV2 and TRBJ1-2; TRBD1 matches 9 bases. The germline V gene has CDR1 SNHLY and CDR2 FYNNEI. The CDR3 is 14 residues long. Unmatched junction bases numbered 7, after V lost 9 bases and J lost 2 bases. The CDR3 nucleotides read TGTGCCAGTATCGAGGGGACAGGGAACTATGGCTACACCTTC. Its translation: CASIEGTGNYGYTF.

The genes are TRBV28 and TRBJ1-1; maybe TRBD1 (5 bases). Trimming left V 5 bases short and J 1 base short, with 11 bases between. This CDR3 is built from 14 residues. Germline V gene data show CDR1 as MDHEN and CDR2 as SYDVKM. The CDR3 here is CASSVAGGNTEAFF. The CDR3 region has the DNA TGTGCCAGCAGTGTGGCGGGGGGGAACACTGAAGCTTTCTTT.

This chain connects TRBV2 to TRBJ1-1; the D gene is possibly TRBD1 (5 bases). The CDR3 is 13 residues long. The germline gives CDR1 SNHLY, CDR2 FYNNEI. V dropped 6 bases and J dropped 1 base, with 9 bases sitting between them. The CDR3 sequence is CASRGTENTEAFF. Written as DNA, the CDR3 is TGTGCCAGCAGGGGGACGGAGAACACTGAAGCTTTCTTT.

Here the CDR3 reads CASSATETGELFF. Written as DNA, the CDR3 is TGTGCCAGCAGTGCTACAGAAACCGGGGAGCTGTTTTTT. V usage is TRBV6-4 and J usage is TRBJ2-2, with D hard to call. Germline lookup yields CDR1 MRHNA and CDR2 SNTAGT. This CDR3 region has 13 residues. Trimming left V 4 bases short and J 5 bases short, with 8 bases between.

The V call is TRBV7-9, the J call TRBJ2-3; D possibly corresponds to TRBD2 (6 bases). Germline-derived CDR1 and CDR2 are SEHNR and FQNEAQ (reference sequence). The V end was cut by 6 bases, the J end by 4 bases, with 11 bases between. The CDR3 has 13 amino acids. The CDR3 loop reads CASRASGADTQYF. The CDR3 DNA reads TGTGCCAGCAGGGCGTCGGGGGCAGATACGCAGTATTTT.

This clone appeared a single time. The chain links TRBV21-1 to TRBJ1-2; the table names TRBD1, a call not compared with the DNA. TRBV21-1 is listed as a pseudogene. The CDR3 contains 14 residues. This chain's CDR3 is CASSMRTANYGYTF. The DNA of the CDR3 is TGTGCCAGCAGCATGCGGACAGCTAACTATGGCTACACCTTC.

The chain combines TRBV7-6 with TRBJ1-3, with TRBD1 matching 7 bases. The ends lost 2 bases at V and 3 bases at J; junction bases unmatched: 1. Germline assignment: CDR1 SGHVS and CDR2 FNYEAQ. CDR3 length: 14 amino acids. The CDR3 here is CASSLWDSGNTIYF. CDR3 nucleotide sequence: TGTGCCAGCAGCTTATGGGACAGTGGAAACACCATATATTTT.